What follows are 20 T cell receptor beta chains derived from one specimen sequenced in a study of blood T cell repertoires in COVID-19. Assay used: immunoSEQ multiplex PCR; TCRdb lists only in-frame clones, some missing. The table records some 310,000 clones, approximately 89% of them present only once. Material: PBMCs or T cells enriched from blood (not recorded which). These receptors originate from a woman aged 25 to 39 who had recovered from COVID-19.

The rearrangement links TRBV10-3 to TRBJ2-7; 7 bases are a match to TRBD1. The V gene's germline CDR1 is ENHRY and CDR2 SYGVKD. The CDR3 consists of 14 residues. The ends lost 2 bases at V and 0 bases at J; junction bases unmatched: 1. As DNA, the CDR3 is TGTGCCATCAGTGAGCAGGGGGACTCCTACGAGCAGTACTTC. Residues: CAISEQGDSYEQYF.

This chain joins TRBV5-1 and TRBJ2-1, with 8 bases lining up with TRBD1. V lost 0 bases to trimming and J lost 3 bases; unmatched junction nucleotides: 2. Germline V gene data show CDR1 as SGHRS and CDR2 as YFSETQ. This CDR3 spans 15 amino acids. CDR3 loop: CASSLAGGNYNEQFF. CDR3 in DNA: TGCGCCAGCAGCTTGGCAGGGGGCAACTACAATGAGCAGTTCTTC.

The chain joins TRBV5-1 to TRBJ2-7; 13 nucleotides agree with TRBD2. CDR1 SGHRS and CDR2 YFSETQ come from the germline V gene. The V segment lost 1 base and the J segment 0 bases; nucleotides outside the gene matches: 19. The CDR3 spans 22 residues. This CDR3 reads CASSLWPRTSGGKRTSSYEQYF. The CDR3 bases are TGCGCCAGCAGCTTGTGGCCCAGGACTAGCGGGGGAAAAAGAACCAGCTCCTACGAGCAGTACTTC.

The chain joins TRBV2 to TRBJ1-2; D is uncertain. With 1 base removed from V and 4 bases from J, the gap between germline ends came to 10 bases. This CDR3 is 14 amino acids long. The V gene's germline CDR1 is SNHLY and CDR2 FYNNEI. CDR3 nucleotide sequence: TGTGCCAGCAGTGAAGAAATACATGGCTATGGCTACACCTTC. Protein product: CASSEEIHGYGYTF.

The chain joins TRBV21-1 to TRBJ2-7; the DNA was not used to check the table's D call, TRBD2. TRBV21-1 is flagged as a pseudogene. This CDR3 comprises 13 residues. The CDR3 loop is CARAVGSSYEQYF. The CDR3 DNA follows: TGTGCCAGAGCGGTTGGGAGCTCCTACGAGCAGTACTTC.

The CDR3: CASSVPSWGQGAYGYTF. CDR3 bases: TGTGCCAGCAGCGTACCGTCCTGGGGACAGGGGGCCTATGGCTACACCTTC. The gene calls are TRBV9 and TRBJ1-2; 12 bases agree with TRBD1. CDR3 length: 17 residues. With V trimmed by 1 base and J by 4 bases, 8 bases remained unmatched. Per germline, CDR1 SGDLS and CDR2 YYNGEE.

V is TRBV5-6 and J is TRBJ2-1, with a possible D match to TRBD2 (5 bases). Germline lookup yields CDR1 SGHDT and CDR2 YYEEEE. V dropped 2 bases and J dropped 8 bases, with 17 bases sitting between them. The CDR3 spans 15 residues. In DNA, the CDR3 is TGTGCCAGCAGCTTCCCAAACGGGAACCTGGATGAGCAGTTCTTC. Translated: CASSFPNGNLDEQFF.

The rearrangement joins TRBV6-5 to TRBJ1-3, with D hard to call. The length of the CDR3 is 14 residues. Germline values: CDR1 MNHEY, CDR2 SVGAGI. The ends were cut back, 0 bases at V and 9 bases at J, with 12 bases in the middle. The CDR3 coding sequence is TGTGCCAGCAGTTACTCCAGGAGGGCCAGCACCATATATTTT. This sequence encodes CASSYSRRASTIYF.

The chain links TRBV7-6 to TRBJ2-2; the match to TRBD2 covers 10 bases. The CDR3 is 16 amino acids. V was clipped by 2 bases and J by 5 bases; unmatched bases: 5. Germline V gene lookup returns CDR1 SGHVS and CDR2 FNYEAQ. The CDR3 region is CASSLNSGRLTGELFF. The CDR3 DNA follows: TGTGCCAGCAGCTTAAATAGCGGGAGGTTGACCGGGGAGCTGTTTTTT.

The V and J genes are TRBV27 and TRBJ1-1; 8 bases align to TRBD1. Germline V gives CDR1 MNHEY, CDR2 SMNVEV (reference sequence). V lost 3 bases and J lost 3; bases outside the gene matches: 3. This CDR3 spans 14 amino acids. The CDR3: CASSLGQEDTEAFF. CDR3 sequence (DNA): TGTGCCAGCAGTTTGGGACAGGAGGACACTGAAGCTTTCTTT.

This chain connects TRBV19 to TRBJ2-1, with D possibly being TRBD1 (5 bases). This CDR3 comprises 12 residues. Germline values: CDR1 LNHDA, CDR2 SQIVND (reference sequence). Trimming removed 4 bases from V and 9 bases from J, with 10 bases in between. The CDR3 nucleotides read TGTGCCAGTAGTAGCAGGGCCGGTGAGCAGTTCTTC. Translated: CASSSRAGEQFF.

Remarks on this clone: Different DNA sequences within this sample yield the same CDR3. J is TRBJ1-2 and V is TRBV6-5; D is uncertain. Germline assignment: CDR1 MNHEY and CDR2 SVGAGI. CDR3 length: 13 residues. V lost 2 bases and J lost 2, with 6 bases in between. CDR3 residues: CASSYEGNYGYTF. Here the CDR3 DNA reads TGTGCCAGCAGTTACGAGGGCAACTATGGCTACACCTTC.

CDR3 loop: CAGTGGSNYGYTF. The CDR3 DNA sequence: TGTGCTGGGACAGGGGGCTCCAACTATGGCTACACCTTC. V and J are TRBV2 and TRBJ1-2; 12 nucleotides line up with TRBD1. The CDR3 spans 13 residues. CDR1 and CDR2 from the germline V gene are SNHLY and FYNNEI.

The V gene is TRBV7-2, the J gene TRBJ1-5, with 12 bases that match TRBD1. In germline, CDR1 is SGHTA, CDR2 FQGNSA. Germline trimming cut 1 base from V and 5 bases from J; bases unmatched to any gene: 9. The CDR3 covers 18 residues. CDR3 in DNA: TGTGCCAGCAGCTTAGTCCACGGGACAGGGGGCGCTGATCAGCCCCAGCATTTT. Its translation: CASSLVHGTGGADQPQHF.

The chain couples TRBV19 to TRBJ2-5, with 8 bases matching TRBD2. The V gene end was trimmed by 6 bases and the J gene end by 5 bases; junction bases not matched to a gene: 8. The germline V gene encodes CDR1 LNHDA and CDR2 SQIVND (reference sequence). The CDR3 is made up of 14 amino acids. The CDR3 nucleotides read TGTGCCAGTAGCAGCGGGAGAGTCTTGGAGACCCAGTACTTC. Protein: CASSSGRVLETQYF.

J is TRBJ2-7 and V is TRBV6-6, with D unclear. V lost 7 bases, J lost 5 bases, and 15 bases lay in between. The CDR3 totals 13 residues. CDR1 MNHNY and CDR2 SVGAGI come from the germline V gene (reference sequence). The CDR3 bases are TGTGCCAGCACTCCCATTTCGGGTAACGAGCAGTACTTC. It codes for CASTPISGNEQYF.

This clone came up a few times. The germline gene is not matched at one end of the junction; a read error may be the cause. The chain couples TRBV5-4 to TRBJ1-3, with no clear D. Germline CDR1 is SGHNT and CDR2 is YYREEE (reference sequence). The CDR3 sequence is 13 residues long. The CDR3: CASSSSPNFLSSF. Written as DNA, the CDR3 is TGTGCCAGCAGCTCGTCGCCGAACTTTTTATCATCCTTT.

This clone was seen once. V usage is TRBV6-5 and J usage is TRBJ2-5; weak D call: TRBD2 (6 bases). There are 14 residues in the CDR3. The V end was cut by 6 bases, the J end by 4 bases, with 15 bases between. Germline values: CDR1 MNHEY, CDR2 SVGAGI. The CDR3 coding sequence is TGTGCCAGCAGCTCGACTAGTTTGGCAGAGACCCAGTACTTC. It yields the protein CASSSTSLAETQYF.

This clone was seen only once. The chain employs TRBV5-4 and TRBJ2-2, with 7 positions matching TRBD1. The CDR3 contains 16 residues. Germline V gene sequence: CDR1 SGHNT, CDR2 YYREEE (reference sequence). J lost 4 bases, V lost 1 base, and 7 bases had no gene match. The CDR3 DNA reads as TGTGCCAGCAGCTTGCACAGGGGTCCTCCCACCGGGGAGCTGTTTTTT. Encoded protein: CASSLHRGPPTGELFF.

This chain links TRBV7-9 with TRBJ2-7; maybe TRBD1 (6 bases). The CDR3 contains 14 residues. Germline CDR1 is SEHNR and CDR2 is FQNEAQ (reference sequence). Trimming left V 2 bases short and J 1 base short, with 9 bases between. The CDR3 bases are TGTGCCAGCAGCTTACTCCAGGGGTCCTACGAGCAGTACTTC. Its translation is CASSLLQGSYEQYF.